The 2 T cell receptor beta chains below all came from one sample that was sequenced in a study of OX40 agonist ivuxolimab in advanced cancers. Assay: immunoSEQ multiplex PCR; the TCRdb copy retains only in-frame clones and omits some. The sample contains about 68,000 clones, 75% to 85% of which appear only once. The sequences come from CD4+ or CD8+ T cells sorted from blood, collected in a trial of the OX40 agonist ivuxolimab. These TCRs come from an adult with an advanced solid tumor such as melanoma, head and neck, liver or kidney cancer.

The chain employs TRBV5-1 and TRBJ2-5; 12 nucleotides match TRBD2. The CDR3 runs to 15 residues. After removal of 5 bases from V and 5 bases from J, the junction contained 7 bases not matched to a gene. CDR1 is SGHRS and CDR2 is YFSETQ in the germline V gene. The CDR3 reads CASRYGLAGYETQYF. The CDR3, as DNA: TGCGCCAGCAGATACGGACTAGCGGGGTATGAGACCCAGTACTTC.

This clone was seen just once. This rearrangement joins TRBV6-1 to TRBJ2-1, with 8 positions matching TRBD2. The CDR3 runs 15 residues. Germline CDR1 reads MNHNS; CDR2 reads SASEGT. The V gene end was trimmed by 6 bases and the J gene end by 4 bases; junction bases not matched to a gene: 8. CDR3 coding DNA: TGTGCCAGCAGACCTCGGCGGGGGGCTTACAATGAGCAGTTCTTC. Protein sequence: CASRPRRGAYNEQFF.